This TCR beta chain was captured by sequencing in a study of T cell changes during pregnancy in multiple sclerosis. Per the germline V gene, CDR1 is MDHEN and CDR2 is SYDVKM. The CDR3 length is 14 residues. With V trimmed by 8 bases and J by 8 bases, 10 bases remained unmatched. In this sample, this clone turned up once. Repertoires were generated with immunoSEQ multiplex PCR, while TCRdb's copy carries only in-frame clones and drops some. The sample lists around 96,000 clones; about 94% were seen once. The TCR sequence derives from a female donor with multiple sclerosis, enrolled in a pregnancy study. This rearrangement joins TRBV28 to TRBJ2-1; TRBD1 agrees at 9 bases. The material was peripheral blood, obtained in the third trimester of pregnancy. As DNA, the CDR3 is TGTGCCAGCGACGGGACAGGGACTCTGGATGAGCAGTTCTTC. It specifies CASDGTGTLDEQFF.